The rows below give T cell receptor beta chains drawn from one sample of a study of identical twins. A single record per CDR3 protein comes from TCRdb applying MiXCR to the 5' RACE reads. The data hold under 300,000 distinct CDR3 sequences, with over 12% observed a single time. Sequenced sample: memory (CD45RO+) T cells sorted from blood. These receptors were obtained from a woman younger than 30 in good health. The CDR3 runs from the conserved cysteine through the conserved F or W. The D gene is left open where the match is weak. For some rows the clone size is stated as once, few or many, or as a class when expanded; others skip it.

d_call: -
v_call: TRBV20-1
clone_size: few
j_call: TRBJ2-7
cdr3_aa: CSASLGTGVIEQYF
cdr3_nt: TGCAGTGCTAGTCTTGGGACGGGTGTAATAGAGCAGTACTTC

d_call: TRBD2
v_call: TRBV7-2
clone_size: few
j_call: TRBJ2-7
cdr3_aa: CASSRDYGAEQYF
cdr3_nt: TGTGCCAGCAGCCGGGACTATGGGGCGGAGCAGTACTTC

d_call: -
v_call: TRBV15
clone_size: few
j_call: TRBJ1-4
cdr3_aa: CATSGSRPFEKLFF
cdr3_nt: TGTGCCACCAGCGGATCACGACCGTTTGAAAAACTGTTTTTT

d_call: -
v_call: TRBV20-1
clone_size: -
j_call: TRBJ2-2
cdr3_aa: CSAKDPAGNTGELFF
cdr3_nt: TGCAGTGCCAAGGATCCGGCCGGGAACACCGGGGAGCTGTTTTTT

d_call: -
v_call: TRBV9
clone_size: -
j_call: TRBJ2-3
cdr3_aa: CASSPRLTTDTQYF
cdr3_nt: TGTGCCAGCAGCCCGAGACTAACCACAGATACGCAGTATTTT

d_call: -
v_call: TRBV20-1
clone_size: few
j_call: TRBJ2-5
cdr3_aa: CSASGPAGTFETQYF
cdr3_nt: TGCAGTGCTAGCGGGCCGGCGGGAACGTTTGAGACCCAGTACTTC

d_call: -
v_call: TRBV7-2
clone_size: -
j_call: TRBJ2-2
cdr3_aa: CASSPGRTGELFF
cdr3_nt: TGTGCCAGCAGCCCGGGGCGAACCGGGGAGCTGTTTTTT

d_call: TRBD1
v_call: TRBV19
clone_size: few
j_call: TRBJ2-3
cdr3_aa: CASSIRDRGTDTQYF
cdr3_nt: TGTGCCAGTAGTATACGGGACAGGGGGACAGATACGCAGTATTTT

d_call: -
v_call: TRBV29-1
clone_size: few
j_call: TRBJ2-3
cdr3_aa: CSAVDSLGDTQYF
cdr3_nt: TGCAGCGCTGTAGACTCCTTAGGGGATACGCAGTATTTT

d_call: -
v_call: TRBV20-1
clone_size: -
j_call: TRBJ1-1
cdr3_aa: CSARDDLTEAFF
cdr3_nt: TGCAGTGCTAGAGACGACCTCACTGAAGCTTTCTTT

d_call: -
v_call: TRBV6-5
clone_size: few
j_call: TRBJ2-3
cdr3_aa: CASGGSGYTQYF
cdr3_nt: TGTGCCAGCGGGGGTAGCGGCTATACGCAGTATTTT

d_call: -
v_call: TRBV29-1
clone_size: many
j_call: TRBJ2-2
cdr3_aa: CSVEDPGELFF
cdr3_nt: TGCAGCGTTGAAGACCCCGGGGAGCTGTTTTTT

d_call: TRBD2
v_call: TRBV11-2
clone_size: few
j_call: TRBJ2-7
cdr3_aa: CASSPGLAGGPESYEQYF
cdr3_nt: TGTGCCAGCAGCCCGGGACTAGCGGGAGGTCCCGAATCCTACGAGCAGTACTTC

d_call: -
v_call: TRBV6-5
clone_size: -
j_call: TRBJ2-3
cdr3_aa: CASSSRDKDTQYF
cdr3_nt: TGTGCCAGCAGTTCCCGGGACAAAGATACGCAGTATTTT

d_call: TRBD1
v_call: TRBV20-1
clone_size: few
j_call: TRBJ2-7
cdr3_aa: CSAKTGGHEQYF
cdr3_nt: TGCAGTGCAAAGACAGGGGGCCACGAGCAGTACTTC

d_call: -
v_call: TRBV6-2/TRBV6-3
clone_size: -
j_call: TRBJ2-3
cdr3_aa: CASSEEGTQYF
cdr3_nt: TGTGCCAGCAGTGAGGAGGGTACGCAGTATTTT

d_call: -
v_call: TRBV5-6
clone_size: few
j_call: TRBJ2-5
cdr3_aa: CASSLPQGGETQYF
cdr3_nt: TGTGCCAGCAGCTTGCCACAGGGAGGAGAGACCCAGTACTTC

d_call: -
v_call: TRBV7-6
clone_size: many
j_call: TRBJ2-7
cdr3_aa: CASSHISDEQYF
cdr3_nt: TGTGCCAGCAGCCACATCTCCGACGAGCAGTACTTC

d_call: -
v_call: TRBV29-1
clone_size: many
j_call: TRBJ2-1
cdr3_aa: CSVEPNFPYNEQFF
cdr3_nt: TGCAGCGTTGAACCGAATTTCCCCTACAATGAGCAGTTCTTC

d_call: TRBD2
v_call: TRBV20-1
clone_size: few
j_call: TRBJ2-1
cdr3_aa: CSARGGLAGGRDEQFF
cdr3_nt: TGCAGTGCTAGAGGCGGACTAGCGGGAGGACGTGATGAGCAGTTCTTC

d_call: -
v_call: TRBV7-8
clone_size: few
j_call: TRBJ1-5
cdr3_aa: CASSRRTELYSNQPQHF
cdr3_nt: TGTGCCAGCAGCCGTAGAACAGAATTATATAGCAATCAGCCCCAGCATTTT

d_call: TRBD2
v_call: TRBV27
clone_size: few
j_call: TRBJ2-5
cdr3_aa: CASSSFGLADRQETQYF
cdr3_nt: TGTGCCAGCAGTTCCTTCGGGCTAGCGGACCGCCAAGAGACCCAGTACTTC

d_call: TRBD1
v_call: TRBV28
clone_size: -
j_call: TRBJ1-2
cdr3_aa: CASSNGQGLTSNYGYTF
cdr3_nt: TGTGCCAGCAGCAACGGACAGGGCCTTACGTCTAACTATGGCTACACCTTC

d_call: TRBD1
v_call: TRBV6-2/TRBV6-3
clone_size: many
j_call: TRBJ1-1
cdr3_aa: CASSAPNRGRRRTEAFF
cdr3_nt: TGTGCCAGCAGTGCGCCGAACAGGGGGCGGAGGCGCACTGAAGCTTTCTTT

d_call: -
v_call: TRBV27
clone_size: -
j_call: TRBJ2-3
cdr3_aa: CASSIPRSTQYF
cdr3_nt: TGTGCCAGCAGTATCCCTAGATCTACGCAGTATTTT

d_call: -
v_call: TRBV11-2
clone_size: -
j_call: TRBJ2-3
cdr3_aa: CASSLKHGYSISFPYF
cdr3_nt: TGTGCCAGCAGCTTAAAACATGGTTACTCTATTTCCTTTCCGTATTTT

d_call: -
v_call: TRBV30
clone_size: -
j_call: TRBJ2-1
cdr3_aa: CAWRTGLPYNEQFF
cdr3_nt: TGTGCCTGGAGAACGGGCCTCCCCTACAATGAGCAGTTCTTC

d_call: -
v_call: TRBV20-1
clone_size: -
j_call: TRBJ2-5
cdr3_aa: CSARNWGQETQYF
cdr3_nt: TGCAGTGCTAGGAACTGGGGCCAAGAGACCCAGTACTTC

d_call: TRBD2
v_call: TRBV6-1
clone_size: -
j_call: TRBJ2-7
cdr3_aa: CASKSGRGLAGSYEQYF
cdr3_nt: TGTGCCAGCAAATCAGGGCGGGGACTAGCGGGGTCTTACGAGCAGTACTTC

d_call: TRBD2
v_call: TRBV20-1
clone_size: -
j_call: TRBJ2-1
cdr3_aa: CSAGLAGESEQFF
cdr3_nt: TGCAGTGCTGGACTAGCGGGAGAGAGTGAGCAGTTCTTC

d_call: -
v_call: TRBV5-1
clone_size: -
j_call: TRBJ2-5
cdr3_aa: CASSLAEGGLATQYF
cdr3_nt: TGCGCCAGCAGCTTGGCCGAGGGGGGCTTAGCGACCCAGTACTTC

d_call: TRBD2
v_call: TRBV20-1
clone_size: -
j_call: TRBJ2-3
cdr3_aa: CSARVLLRGVEDTQYF
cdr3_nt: TGCAGTGCTAGAGTACTCTTGCGGGGGGTTGAAGATACGCAGTATTTT

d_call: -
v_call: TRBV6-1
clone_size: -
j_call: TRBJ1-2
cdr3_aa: CASCRGGPNYGYTF
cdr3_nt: TGTGCCAGTTGCCGAGGGGGGCCCAACTATGGCTACACCTTC

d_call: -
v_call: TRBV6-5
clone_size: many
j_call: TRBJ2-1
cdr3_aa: CASSYSAGARNEQFF
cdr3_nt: TGTGCCAGCAGTTACTCGGCGGGGGCGAGGAATGAGCAGTTCTTC

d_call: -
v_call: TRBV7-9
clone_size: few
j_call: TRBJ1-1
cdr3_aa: CASILGQQNTEAFF
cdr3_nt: TGTGCCAGCATCCTAGGACAGCAGAACACTGAAGCTTTCTTT

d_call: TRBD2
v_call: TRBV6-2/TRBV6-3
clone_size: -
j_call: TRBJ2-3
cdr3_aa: CASSFIAGSGTQYF
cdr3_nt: TGTGCCAGCAGTTTCATAGCGGGCTCGGGTACGCAGTATTTT

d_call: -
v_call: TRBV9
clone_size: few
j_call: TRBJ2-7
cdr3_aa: CASSGDGRVEYEQYF
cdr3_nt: TGTGCCAGCAGCGGAGACGGCAGGGTGGAGTACGAGCAGTACTTC

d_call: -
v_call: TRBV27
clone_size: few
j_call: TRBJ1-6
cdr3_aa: CASSAASSYNSPLHF
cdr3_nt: TGTGCCAGCAGTGCTGCTAGCTCCTATAATTCACCCCTCCACTTT

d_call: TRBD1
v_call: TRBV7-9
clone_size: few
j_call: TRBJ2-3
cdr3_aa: CASSLNGQGAGDTQYF
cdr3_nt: TGTGCCAGCAGCTTAAACGGACAGGGGGCGGGCGATACGCAGTATTTT

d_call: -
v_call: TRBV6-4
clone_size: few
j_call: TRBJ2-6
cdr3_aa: CASSDSGGSGANVLTF
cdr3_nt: TGTGCCAGCAGTGACTCAGGCGGCTCTGGGGCCAACGTCCTGACTTTC